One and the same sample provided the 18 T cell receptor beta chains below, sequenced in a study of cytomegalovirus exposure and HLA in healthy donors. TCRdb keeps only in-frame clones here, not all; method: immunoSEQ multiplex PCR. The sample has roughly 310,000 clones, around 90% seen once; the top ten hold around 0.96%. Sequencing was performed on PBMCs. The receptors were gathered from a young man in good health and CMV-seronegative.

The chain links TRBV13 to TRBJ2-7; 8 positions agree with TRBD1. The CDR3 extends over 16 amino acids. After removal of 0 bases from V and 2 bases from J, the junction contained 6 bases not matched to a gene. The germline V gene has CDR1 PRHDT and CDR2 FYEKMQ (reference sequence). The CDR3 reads CASSLGRDRGTYEQYF. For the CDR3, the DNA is TGTGCCAGCAGCTTAGGCCGAGACAGGGGAACCTACGAGCAGTACTTC.

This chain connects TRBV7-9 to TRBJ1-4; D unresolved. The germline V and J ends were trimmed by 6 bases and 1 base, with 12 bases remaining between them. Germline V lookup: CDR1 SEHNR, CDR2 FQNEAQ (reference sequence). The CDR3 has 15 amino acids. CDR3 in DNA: TGTGCCAGCAGTTATCCTCCCGTAACTAATGAAAAACTGTTTTTT. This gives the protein CASSYPPVTNEKLFF.

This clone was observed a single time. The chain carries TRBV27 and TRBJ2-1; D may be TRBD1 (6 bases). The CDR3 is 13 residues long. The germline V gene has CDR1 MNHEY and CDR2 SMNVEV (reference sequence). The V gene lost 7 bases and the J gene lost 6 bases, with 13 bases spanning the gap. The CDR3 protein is CASTDRIFNEQFF. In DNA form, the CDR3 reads TGTGCCAGCACCGACAGGATTTTCAATGAGCAGTTCTTC.

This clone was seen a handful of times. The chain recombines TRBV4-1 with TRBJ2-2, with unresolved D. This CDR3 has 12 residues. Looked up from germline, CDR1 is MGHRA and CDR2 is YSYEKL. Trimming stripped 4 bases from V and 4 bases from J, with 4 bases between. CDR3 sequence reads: CASSPFTGELFF. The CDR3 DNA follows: TGCGCCAGCAGCCCATTCACCGGGGAGCTGTTTTTT.

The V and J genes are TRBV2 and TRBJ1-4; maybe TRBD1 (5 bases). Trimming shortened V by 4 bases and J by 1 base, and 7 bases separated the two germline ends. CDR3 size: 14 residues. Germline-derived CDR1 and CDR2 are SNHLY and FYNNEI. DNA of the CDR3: TGTGCCAGCAGTGGGGGGGGAACTAATGAAAAACTGTTTTTT. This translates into CASSGGGTNEKLFF.

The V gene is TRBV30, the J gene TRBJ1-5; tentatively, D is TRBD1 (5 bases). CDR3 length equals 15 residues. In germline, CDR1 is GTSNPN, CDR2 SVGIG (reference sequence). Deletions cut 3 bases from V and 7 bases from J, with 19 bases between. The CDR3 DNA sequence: TGTGCCTGGAGCATCCGGGCAGGTAGGGGACAGCCCCAGCATTTT. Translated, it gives CAWSIRAGRGQPQHF.

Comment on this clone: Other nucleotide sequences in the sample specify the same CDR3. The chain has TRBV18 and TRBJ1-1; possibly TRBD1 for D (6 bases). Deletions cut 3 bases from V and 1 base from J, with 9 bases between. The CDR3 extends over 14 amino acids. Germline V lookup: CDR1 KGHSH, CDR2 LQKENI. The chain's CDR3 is CASSPLQGNTEAFF. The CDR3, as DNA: TGTGCCAGCTCACCTTTACAGGGGAACACTGAAGCTTTCTTT.

The CDR3 sequence: CATSRGQGLIGYTF. The DNA of the CDR3 is TGTGCCACCAGCAGAGGACAGGGCCTCATTGGCTACACCTTC. V gene TRBV15 combines with J gene TRBJ1-2, with 7 bases fitting TRBD1. J was trimmed by 7 bases and V by 1 base; bases with no gene match: 6. Germline V CDR1 and CDR2: LNHNV, YYDKDF (reference sequence). The CDR3 has 14 residues. The full variable domain, with the rest looked up from reference TRBV15 and TRBJ1-2, is DAMVIQNPRYQVTQFGKPVTLSCSQTLNHNVMYWYQQKSSQAPKLLFHYYDKDFNNEADTPDNFQSRRPNTSFCFLDIRSPGLGDTAMYLCATSRGQGLIGYTFGSGTRLTVV.

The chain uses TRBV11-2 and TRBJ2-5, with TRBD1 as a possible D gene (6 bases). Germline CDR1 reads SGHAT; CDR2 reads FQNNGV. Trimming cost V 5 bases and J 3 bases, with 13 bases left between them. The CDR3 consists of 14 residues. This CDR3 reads CASSPRGGEETQYF. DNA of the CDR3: TGTGCCAGCAGCCCACGAGGGGGAGAAGAGACCCAGTACTTC.

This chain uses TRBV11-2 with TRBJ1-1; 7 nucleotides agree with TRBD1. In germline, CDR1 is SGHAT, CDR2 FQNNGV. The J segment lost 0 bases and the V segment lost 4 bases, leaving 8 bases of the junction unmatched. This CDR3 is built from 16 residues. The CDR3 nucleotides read TGTGCCAGCAGCTCCCAGGTGGGACAGATGAACACTGAAGCTTTCTTT. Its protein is CASSSQVGQMNTEAFF.

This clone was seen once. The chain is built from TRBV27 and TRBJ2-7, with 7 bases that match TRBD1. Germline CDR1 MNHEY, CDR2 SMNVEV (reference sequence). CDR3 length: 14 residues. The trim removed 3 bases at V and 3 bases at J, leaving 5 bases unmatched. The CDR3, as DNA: TGTGCCAGCAGTTTGGGGACAGAAATCTACGAGCAGTACTTC. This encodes CASSLGTEIYEQYF.

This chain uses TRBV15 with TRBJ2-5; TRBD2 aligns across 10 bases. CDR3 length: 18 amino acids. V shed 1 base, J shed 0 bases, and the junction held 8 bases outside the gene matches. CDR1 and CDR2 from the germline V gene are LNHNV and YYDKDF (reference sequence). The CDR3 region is CATSRALAGAFYQETQYF. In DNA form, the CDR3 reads TGTGCCACCAGCAGAGCCCTAGCGGGGGCCTTCTACCAAGAGACCCAGTACTTC.

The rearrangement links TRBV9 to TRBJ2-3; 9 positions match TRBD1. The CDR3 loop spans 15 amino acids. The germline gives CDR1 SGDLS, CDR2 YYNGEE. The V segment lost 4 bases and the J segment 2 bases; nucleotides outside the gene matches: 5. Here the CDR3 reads CASSLRTGVTDTQYF. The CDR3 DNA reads TGTGCCAGCAGCTTACGGACAGGGGTCACAGATACGCAGTATTTT.

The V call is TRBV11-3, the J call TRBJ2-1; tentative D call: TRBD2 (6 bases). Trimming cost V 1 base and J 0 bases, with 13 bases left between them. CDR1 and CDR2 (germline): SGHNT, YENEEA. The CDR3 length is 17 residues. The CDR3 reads CASSLGRDFISYNEQFF. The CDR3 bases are TGTGCCAGCAGCTTAGGTCGGGACTTCATCTCCTACAATGAGCAGTTCTTC.

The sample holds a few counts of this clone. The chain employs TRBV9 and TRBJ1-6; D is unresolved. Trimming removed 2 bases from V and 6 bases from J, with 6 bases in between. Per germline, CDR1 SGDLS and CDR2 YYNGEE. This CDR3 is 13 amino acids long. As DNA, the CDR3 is TGTGCCAGCAGCGTTACAGCTAATTCACCCCTCCACTTT. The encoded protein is CASSVTANSPLHF.

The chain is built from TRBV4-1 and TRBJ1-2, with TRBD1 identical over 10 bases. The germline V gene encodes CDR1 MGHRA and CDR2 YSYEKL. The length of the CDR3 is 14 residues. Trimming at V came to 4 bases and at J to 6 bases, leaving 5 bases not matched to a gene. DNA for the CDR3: TGCGCCAGCAGCCTACCGGGACAGGGGAATGGCTACACCTTC. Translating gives CASSLPGQGNGYTF.

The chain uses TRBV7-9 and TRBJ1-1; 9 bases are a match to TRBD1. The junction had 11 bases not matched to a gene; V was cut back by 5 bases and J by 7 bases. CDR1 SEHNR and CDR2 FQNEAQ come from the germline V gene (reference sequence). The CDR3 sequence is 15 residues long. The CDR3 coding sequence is TGTGCCAGCAGCCCCGGGACAGGGATCGGCCGTGAAGCTTTCTTT. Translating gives CASSPGTGIGREAFF.

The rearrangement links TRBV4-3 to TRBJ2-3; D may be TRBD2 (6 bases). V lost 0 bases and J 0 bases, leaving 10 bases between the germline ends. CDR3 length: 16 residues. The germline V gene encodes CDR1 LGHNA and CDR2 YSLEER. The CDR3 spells CASSQEVAASTDTQYF. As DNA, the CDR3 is TGCGCCAGCAGCCAAGAGGTAGCGGCTAGCACAGATACGCAGTATTTT.